This T cell receptor (beta chain) was documented in a study of cytomegalovirus exposure and HLA in healthy donors. Looking at the study overall: The Caucasian-associated ancestry cluster held over 80% of 300 to 450 genotyped donors.

The CDR3 extends over 13 amino acids. With 3 bases removed from V and 2 bases from J, the gap between germline ends came to 8 bases. CDR1 LNHDA and CDR2 SQIVND come from the germline V gene (reference sequence). Study results and caveats: Indistinguishability led to the exclusion of some V segments, TRBV6-2 and TRBV6-3 included. Association with HLA alleles at 0.05 false discovery rate was found for around 17,000 TCR beta sequences in a later analysis.

In this sample, this clone turned up a few times. Its antigen is not known. The PCR was carried out with 60 Vbeta primers and 13 Jbeta primers. Only in-frame clones appear in the TCRdb table, and some are missing; sequencing was by immunoSEQ multiplex PCR. This repertoire shows about 200,000 clones, roughly 70% found once; its top ten account for 1.5% to 2%. Material: PBMCs. V and J are TRBV19 and TRBJ2-7; D is perhaps TRBD2 (6 bases). The receptor was isolated from a woman younger than 45 in good health and CMV-seronegative. The CDR3 here is CASSMSGAYEQYF. The CDR3 nucleotides read TGTGCCAGTAGTATGTCGGGGGCCTACGAGCAGTACTTC.